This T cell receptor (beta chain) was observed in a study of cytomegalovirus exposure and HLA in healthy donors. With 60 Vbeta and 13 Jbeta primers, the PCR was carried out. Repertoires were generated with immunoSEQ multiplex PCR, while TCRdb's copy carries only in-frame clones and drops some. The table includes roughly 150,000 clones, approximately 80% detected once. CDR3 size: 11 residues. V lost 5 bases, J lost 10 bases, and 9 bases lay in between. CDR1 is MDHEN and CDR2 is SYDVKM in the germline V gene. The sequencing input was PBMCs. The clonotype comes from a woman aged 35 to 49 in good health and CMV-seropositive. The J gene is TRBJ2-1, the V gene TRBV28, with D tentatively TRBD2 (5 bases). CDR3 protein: CASSVGIEQFF. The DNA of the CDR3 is TGTGCCAGCAGTGTCGGGATAGAGCAGTTCTTC.